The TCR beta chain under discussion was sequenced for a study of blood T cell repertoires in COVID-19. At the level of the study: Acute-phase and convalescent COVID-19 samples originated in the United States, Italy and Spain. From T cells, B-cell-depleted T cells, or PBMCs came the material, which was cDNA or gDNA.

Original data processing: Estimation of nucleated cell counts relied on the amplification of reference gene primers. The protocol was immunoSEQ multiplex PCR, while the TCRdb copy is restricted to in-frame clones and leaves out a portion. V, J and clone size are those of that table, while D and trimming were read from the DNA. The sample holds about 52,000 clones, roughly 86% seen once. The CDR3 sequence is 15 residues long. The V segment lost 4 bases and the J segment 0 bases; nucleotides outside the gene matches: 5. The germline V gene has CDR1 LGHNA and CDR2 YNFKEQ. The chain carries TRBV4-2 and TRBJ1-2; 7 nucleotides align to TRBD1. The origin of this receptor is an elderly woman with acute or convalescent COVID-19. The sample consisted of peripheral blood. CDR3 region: CASSREGAANYGYTF. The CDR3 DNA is TGTGCCAGCAGCCGTGAGGGGGCAGCTAACTATGGCTACACCTTC.